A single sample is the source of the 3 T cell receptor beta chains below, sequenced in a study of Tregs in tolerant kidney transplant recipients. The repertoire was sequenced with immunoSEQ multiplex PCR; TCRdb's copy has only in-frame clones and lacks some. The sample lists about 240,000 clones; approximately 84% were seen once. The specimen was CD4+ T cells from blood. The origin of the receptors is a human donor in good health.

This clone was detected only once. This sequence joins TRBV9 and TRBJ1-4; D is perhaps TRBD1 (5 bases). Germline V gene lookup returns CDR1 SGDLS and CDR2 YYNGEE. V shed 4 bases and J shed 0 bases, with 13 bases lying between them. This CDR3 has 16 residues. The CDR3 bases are TGTGCCAGCAGCCGGGGGAGAATCCCAACTAATGAAAAACTGTTTTTT. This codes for CASSRGRIPTNEKLFF.

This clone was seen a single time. The CDR3 region is CASSPDRGRQPQHF. The CDR3 nucleotides are TGTGCCAGCAGCCCCGACAGGGGGCGCCAGCCCCAGCATTTT. The J gene is TRBJ1-5, the V gene TRBV5-6; TRBD1 matches 10 bases. The V and J ends lost 4 bases and 7 bases, in that order; junction bases with no gene match: 5. In germline, CDR1 is SGHDT, CDR2 YYEEEE. The CDR3 consists of 14 residues.

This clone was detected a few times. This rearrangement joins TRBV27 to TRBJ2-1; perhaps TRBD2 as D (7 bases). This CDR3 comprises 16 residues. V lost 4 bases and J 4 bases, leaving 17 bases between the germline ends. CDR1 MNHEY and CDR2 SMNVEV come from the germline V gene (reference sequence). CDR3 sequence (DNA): TGTGCCAGCAGTTCCCCTTTAGGGGGGGGATACAATGAGCAGTTCTTC. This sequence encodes CASSSPLGGGYNEQFF.